Listed below are T cell receptor beta chains from one sample, sequenced in a study of cytomegalovirus exposure and HLA in healthy donors. TCRdb's table, derived via immunoSEQ multiplex PCR, lists solely in-frame clones and lacks some. This sample contains about 200,000 clones. The specimen sequenced was PBMCs. These receptors were collected from a girl aged 2-10 years in good health and CMV-seropositive. Each CDR3 is given with its conserved first and last residue. D genes are given only for firm matches.

j_gene	d_gene	len	v_gene	CDR3aa	CDR3nt
TRBJ2-7	TRBD2	13	TRBV27	CASSLSGSYEQYF	TGTGCCAGTAGCCTCAGCGGGAGCTACGAGCAGTACTTC
TRBJ2-7	TRBD1	15	TRBV5-1	CASSLGPGTGDEQYF	TGCGCCAGCAGCTTGGGACCCGGGACAGGGGATGAGCAGTACTTC
TRBJ2-3	TRBD2	13	TRBV7-7	CASQREGADTQYF	TGTGCCAGCCAGCGGGAGGGTGCAGATACGCAGTATTTT
TRBJ2-4	TRBD2	14	TRBV2	CASSVASGSGIQYF	TGTGCCAGCAGTGTCGCTAGCGGGAGTGGCATTCAGTACTTC
TRBJ1-1	-	15	TRBV6-5	CANSYFGAGNTEAFF	TGTGCCAACAGTTACTTTGGCGCGGGGAACACTGAAGCTTTCTTT
TRBJ2-1	TRBD2	15	TRBV6-5	CASRGSGRRNNEQFF	TGTGCCAGCAGGGGTAGCGGGAGAAGGAACAATGAGCAGTTCTTC
TRBJ1-1	-	13	TRBV28	CASWGGVNTEAFF	TGTGCCAGCTGGGGGGGGGTGAACACTGAAGCTTTCTTT
TRBJ2-1	-	14	TRBV18	CASSPGDARGEQFF	TGTGCCAGCTCACCCGGGGACGCCAGGGGTGAGCAGTTCTTC
TRBJ2-1	TRBD2	19	TRBV4-1	CASSQGTSGRLGLYNEQFF	TGCGCCAGCAGCCAGGGGACTAGCGGACGGCTGGGGCTTTACAATGAGCAGTTCTTC
TRBJ1-1	TRBD1	16	TRBV5-1	CASSTGQGARNTEAFF	TGCGCCAGCAGCACAGGACAGGGGGCTAGGAACACTGAAGCTTTCTTT